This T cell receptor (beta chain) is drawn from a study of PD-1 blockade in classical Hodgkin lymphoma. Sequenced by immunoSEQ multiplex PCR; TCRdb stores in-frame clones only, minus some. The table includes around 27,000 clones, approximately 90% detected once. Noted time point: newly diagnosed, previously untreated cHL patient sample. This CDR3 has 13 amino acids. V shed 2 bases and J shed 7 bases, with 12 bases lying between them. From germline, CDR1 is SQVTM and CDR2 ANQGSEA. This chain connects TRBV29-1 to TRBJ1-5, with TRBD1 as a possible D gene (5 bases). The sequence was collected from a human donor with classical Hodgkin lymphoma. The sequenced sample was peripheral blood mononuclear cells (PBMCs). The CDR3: CSVESGNGQPQHF. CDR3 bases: TGCAGCGTTGAATCAGGGAACGGACAGCCCCAGCATTTT.